This TCR beta chain was captured by sequencing in a study of blood T cell repertoires in COVID-19. Turning to the study itself: Collection of acute and convalescent COVID-19 samples took place in the United States, Italy and Spain. Sources were T cells, B-cell-depleted T cells, or PBMCs; the material itself was cDNA or gDNA.

Germline CDR1 reads SGHRS; CDR2 reads YFSETQ. V lost 4 bases to trimming and J lost 4 bases, with 17 bases between them. This CDR3 has 16 residues. In the original workflow: Estimates of nucleated cell counts were drawn from the amplification of reference gene primers. Repertoires were generated with immunoSEQ multiplex PCR, while TCRdb's copy carries only in-frame clones and drops some. That table furnishes V, J and clone size, whereas the DNA furnished D and trimming. The sample carries more than 35,000 clones, about nine tenths recorded once. The sequence came from a man between 60 and 70 years old with acute or convalescent COVID-19. The sequenced sample consisted of peripheral blood. J is TRBJ2-2 and V is TRBV5-1; D might be TRBD2 (6 bases). The DNA for the CDR3 is TGCGCCAGCAGCGCCACGACTAGATCGGGCACCGGGGAGCTGTTTTTT. Translated: CASSATTRSGTGELFF.